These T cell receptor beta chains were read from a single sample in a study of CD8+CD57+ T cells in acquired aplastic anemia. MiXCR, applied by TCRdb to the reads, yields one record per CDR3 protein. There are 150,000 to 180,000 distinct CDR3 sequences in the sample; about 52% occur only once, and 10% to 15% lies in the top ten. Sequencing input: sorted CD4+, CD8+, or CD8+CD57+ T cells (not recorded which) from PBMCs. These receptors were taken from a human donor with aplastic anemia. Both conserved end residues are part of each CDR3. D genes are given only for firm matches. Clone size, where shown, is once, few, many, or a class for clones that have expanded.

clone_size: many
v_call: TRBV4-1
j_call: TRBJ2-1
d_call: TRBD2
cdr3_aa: CASSQDRTSGFEQFF
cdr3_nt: TGCGCCAGCAGCCAAGACCGGACTAGCGGGTTTGAGCAGTTCTTC

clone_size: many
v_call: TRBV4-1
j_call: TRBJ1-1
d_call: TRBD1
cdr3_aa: CASSQGQGVNTEAFF
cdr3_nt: TGCGCCAGCAGCCAAGGGCAGGGGGTGAACACTGAAGCTTTCTTT

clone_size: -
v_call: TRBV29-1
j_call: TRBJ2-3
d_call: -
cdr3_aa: CSVVAYGGLIDLDTQYF
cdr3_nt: TGCAGCGTTGTCGCTTACGGGGGCCTGATCGATCTGGATACGCAGTATTTT

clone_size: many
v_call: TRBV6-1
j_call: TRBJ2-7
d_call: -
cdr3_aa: CASSEAGTFWEQYF
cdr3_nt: TGTGCCAGCAGTGAAGCCGGGACGTTCTGGGAGCAGTACTTC

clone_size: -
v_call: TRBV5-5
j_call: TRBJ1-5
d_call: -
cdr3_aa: CASSTGWGARGQPQHF
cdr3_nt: TGTGCCAGCAGCACCGGATGGGGGGCGCGTGGTCAGCCCCAGCATTTT

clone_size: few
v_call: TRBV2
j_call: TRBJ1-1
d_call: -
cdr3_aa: CASSLNMDAEAFF
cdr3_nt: TGTGCCAGCAGCCTGAACATGGACGCTGAAGCTTTCTTT

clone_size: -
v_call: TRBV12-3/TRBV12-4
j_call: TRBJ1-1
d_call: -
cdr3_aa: CASSPMGDTEAFF
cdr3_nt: TGTGCCAGCAGTCCGATGGGGGACACTGAAGCTTTCTTT

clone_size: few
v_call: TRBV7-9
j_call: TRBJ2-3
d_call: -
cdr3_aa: CASSPEGDTQYF
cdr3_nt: TGTGCCAGCAGCCCCGAGGGGGATACGCAGTATTTT

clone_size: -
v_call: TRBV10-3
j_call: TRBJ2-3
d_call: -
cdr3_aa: CAITTESTDTQYF
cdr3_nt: TGTGCCATCACTACCGAAAGCACAGATACGCAGTATTTT

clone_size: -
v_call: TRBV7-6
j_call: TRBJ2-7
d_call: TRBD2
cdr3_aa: CASSSGGGNEQYF
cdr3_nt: TGTGCCAGCAGCTCAGGCGGGGGGAACGAGCAGTACTTC

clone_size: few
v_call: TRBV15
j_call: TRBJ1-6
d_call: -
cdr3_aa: CATSRRGGSPLHF
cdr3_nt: TGTGCCACCAGCAGAAGGGGGGGATCACCCCTCCACTTT

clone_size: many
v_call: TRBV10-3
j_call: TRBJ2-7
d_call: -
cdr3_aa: CAALNGRGRSYEQYF
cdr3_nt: TGTGCCGCCCTTAATGGCAGGGGAAGATCCTACGAGCAGTACTTC

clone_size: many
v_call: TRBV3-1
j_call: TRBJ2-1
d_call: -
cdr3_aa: CASSQVTGYNEQFF
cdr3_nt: TGTGCCAGCAGCCAAGTGACAGGTTACAATGAGCAGTTCTTC

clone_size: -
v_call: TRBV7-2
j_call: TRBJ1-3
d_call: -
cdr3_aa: CASSSRGRGNTIYF
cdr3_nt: TGTGCCAGCAGCTCCCGGGGTCGGGGAAACACCATATATTTT

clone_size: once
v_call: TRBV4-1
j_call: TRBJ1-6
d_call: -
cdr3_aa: CASSQEGAEVRSPLHF
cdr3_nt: TGCGCCAGCAGCCAAGAAGGGGCAGAGGTCCGTTCACCCCTCCACTTT

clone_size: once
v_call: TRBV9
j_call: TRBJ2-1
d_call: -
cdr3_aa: CASSVDPGPSTIEQFF
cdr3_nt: TGTGCCAGCAGCGTAGATCCGGGGCCCTCTACGATTGAGCAGTTCTTC

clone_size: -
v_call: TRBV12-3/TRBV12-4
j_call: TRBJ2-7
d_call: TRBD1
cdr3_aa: CASSATDRGGDEQYF
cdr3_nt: TGTGCCAGCAGTGCTACGGACAGGGGTGGGGACGAGCAGTACTTC

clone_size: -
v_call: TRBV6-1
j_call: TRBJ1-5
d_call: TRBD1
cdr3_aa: CASSEGTGRGQPQHF
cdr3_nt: TGTGCCAGCAGTGAGGGGACAGGGAGAGGTCAGCCCCAGCATTTT

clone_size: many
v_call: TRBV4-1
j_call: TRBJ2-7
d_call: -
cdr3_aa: CASSQVAAGEYEQYF
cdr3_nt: TGCGCCAGCAGCCAAGTGGCAGCAGGAGAATACGAGCAGTACTTC

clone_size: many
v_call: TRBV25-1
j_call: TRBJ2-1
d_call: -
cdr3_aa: CASSELGNEQFF
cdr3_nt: TGTGCCAGCAGTGAATTGGGCAATGAGCAGTTCTTC

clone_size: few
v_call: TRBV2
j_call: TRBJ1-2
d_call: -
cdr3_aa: CASSVVQSANYGYTF
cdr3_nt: TGTGCCAGCAGCGTCGTCCAGAGTGCTAACTATGGCTACACCTTC

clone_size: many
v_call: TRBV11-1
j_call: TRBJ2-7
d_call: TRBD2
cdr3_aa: CASSQGLAGGQGYEQYF
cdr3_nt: TGTGCCAGCAGCCAGGGACTAGCGGGGGGGCAGGGGTACGAGCAGTACTTC

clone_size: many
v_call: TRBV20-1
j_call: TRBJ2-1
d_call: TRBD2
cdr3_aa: CSARLLAGDYNEQFF
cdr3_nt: TGCAGTGCTAGACTACTAGCGGGGGATTACAATGAGCAGTTCTTC

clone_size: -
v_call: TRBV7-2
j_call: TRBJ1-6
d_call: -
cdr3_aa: CASSLGGFGSPLHF
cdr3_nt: TGTGCCAGCAGCTTAGGAGGGTTCGGTTCACCCCTCCACTTT

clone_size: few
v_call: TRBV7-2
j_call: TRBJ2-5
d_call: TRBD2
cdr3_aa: CASSPGTSGSAQYF
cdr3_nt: TGTGCCAGCAGCCCAGGGACTAGCGGGAGCGCCCAGTACTTC

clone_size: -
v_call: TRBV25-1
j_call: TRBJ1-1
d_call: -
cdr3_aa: CASSEAGNTEAFF
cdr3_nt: TGTGCCAGCAGTGAGGCGGGGAACACTGAAGCTTTCTTT

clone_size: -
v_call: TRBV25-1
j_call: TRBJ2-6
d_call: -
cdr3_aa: CASSEWGGAGANVLTF
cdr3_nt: TGTGCCAGCAGTGAATGGGGGGGCGCTGGGGCCAACGTCCTGACTTTC

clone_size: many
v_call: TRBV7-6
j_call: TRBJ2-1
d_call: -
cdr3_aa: CASSLGWNNEQFF
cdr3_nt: TGTGCCAGCAGCTTAGGTTGGAACAATGAGCAGTTCTTC

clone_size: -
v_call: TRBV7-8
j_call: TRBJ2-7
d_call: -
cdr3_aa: CASSLVQVAYEQYF
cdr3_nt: TGTGCCAGCAGCTTAGTACAGGTCGCCTACGAGCAGTACTTC

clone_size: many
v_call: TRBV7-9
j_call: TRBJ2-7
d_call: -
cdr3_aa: CASSLGGSDPTYEQYF
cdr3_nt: TGTGCCAGCAGCTTAGGAGGGTCAGACCCCACCTACGAGCAGTACTTC

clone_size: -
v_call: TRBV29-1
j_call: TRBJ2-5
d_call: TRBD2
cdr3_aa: CSVVLAGSQETQYF
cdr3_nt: TGCAGCGTTGTGCTAGCGGGGAGCCAAGAGACCCAGTACTTC

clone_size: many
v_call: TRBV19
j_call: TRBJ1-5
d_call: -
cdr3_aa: CASSIVGGQPQHF
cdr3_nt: TGTGCCAGTAGTATAGTGGGGGGTCAGCCCCAGCATTTT

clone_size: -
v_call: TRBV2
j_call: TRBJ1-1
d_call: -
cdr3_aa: CASSPRTLVRTEAFF
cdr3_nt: TGTGCTAGCAGTCCACGGACCTTAGTAAGGACTGAAGCTTTCTTT

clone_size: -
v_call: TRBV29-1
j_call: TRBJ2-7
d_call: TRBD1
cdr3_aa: CSVEGQGAGEQYF
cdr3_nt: TGCAGCGTTGAAGGTCAGGGGGCAGGGGAGCAGTACTTC

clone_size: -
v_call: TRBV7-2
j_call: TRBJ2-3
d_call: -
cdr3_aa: CASSLGAHRNTQYF
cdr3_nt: TGTGCCAGCAGCTTAGGGGCCCACCGGAATACGCAGTATTTT

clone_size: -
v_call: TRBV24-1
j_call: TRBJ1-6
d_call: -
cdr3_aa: CATPQGGNSPLHF
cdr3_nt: TGTGCCACCCCCCAGGGTGGAAATTCACCCCTCCACTTT

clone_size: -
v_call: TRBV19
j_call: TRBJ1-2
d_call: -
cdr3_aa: CASSISGSLYGYTF
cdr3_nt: TGTGCCAGTAGTATAAGCGGCAGCCTCTATGGCTACACCTTC

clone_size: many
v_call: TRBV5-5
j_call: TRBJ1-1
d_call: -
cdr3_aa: CASSPRLANTEAFF
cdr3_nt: TGTGCCAGCAGCCCCCGGTTGGCGAACACTGAAGCTTTCTTT

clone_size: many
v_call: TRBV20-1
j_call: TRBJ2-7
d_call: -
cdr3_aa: CSARDIGQDYEQYF
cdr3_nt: TGCAGTGCTAGAGATATAGGGCAGGATTACGAGCAGTACTTC

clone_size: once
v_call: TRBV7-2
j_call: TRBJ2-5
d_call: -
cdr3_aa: CASSLQGQETQYF
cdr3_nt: TGTGCCAGCAGCCTCCAGGGCCAAGAGACCCAGTACTTC

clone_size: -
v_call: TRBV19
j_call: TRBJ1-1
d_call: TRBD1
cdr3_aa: CASSIVSGGAGEAFF
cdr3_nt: TGTGCCAGTAGTATAGTATCAGGGGGCGCGGGTGAAGCTTTCTTT

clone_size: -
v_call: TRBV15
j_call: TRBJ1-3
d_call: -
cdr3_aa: CATSSLQGNTIYF
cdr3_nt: TGTGCCACCAGCAGTCTTCAGGGAAACACCATATATTTT

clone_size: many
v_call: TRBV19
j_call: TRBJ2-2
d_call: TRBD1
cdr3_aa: CASWDRDRGHTGELFF
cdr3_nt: TGTGCCAGTTGGGATCGGGACAGGGGCCACACCGGGGAGCTGTTTTTT

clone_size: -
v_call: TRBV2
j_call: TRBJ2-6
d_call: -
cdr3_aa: CASRGAGANVLTF
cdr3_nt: TGTGCCAGCAGGGGGGCTGGGGCCAACGTCCTGACTTTC

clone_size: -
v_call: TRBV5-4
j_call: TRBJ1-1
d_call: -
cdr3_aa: CASSKLEDEAFF
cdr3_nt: TGTGCCAGCAGCAAACTGGAGGATGAAGCTTTCTTT

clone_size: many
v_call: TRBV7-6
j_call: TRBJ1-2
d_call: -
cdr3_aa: CASSPYRDAGGYTF
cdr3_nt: TGTGCCAGCAGTCCTTACAGGGACGCGGGGGGCTACACCTTC

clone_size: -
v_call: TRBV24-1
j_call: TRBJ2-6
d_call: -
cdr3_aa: CATSAPSGANVLTF
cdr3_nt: TGTGCCACCAGTGCCCCCTCTGGGGCCAACGTCCTGACTTTC

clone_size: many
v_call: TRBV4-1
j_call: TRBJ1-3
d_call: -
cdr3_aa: CASSQEEEAGNTIYF
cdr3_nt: TGCGCCAGCAGCCAAGAGGAGGAGGCTGGAAACACCATATATTTT

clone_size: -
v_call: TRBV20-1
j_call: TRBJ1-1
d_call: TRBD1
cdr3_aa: CSARETGFMNTEAFF
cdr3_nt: TGCAGTGCTAGAGAGACAGGGTTCATGAACACTGAAGCTTTCTTT

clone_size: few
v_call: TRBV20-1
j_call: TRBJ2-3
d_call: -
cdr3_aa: CSARDTQYF
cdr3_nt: TGCAGTGCTAGAGATACGCAGTATTTT

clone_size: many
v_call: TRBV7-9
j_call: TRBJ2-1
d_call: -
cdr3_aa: CASSPSNRVLEQFF
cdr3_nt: TGTGCCAGCAGCCCATCCAACAGGGTTCTTGAGCAGTTCTTC

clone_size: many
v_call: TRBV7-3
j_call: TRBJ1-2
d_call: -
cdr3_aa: CASSLNGQQSGYTF
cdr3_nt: TGTGCCAGCAGCTTAAACGGGCAACAGAGTGGCTACACCTTC

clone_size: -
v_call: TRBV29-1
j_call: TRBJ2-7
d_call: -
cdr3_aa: CSVEGVVGYEQYF
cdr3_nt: TGCAGCGTTGAGGGAGTAGTGGGGTACGAGCAGTACTTC

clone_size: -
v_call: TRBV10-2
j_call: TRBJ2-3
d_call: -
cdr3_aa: CAARDSGMRADTQYF
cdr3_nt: TGCGCCGCCCGGGACTCCGGTATGCGTGCAGATACGCAGTATTTT

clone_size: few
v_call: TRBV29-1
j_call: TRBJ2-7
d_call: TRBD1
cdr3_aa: CSVDGTGTAIREQYF
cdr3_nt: TGCAGCGTTGACGGAACCGGGACAGCGATCCGAGAGCAGTACTTC